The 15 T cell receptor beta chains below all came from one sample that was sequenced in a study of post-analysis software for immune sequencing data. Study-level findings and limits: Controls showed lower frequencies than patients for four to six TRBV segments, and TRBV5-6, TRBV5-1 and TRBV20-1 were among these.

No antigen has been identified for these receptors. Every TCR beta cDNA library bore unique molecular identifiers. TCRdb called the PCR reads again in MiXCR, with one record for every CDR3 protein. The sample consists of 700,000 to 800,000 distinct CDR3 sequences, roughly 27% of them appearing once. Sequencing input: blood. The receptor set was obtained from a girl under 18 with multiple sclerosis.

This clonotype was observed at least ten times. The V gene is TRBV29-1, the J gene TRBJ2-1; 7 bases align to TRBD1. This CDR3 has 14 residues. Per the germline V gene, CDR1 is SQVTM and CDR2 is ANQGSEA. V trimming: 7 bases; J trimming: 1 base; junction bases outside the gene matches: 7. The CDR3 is CSAAPTGSYNEQFF. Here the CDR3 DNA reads TGCAGCGCCGCCCCGACAGGGTCCTACAATGAGCAGTTCTTC.

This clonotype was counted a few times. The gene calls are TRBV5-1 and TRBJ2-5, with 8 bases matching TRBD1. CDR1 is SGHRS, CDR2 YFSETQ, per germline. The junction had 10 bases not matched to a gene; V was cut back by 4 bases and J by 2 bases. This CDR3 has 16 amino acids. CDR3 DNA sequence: TGCGCCAGCAGCCCGCGGGCCGGACAGGGTCAAGAGACCCAGTACTTC. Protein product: CASSPRAGQGQETQYF.

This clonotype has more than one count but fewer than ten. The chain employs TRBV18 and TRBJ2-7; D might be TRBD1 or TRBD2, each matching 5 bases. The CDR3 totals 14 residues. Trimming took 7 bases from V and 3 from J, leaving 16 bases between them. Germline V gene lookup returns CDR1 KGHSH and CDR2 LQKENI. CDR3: CASWGGQGLYEQYF. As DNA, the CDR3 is TGTGCCAGCTGGGGCGGGCAGGGTCTCTACGAGCAGTACTTC.

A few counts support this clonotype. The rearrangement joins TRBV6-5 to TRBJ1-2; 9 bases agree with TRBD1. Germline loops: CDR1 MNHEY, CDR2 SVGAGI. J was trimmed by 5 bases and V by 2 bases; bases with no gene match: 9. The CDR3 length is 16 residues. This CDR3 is CASSYAGTGLGYGYTF. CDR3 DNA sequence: TGTGCCAGCAGTTACGCCGGGACAGGGTTGGGGTATGGCTACACCTTC.

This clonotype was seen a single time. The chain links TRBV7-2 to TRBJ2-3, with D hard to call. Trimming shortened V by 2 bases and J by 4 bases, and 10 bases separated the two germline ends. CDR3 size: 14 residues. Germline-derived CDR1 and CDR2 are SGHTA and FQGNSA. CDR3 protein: CASSLIHRPDTQYF. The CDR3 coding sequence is TGTGCCAGCAGCTTAATTCACCGCCCAGATACGCAGTATTTT. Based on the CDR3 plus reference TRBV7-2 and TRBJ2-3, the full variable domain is GAGVSQSPSNKVTEKGKDVELRCDPISGHTALYWYRQSLGQGLEFLIYFQGNSAPDKSGLPSDRFSAERTGGSVSTLTIQRTQQEDSAVYLCASSLIHRPDTQYFGPGTRLTVL.

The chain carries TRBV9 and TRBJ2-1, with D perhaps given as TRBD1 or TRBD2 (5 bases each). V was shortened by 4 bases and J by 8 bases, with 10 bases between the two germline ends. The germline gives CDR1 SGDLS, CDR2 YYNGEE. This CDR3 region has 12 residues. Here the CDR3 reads CASSPGAYEQFF. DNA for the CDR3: TGTGCCAGCAGCCCCGGGGCATATGAGCAGTTCTTC.

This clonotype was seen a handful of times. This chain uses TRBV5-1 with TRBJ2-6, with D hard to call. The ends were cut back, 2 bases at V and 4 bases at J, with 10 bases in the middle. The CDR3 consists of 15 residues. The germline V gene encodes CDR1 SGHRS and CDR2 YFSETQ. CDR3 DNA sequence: TGCGCCAGCAGCTTCCTTTGGCGGGGGGCCAACGTCCTGACTTTC. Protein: CASSFLWRGANVLTF.

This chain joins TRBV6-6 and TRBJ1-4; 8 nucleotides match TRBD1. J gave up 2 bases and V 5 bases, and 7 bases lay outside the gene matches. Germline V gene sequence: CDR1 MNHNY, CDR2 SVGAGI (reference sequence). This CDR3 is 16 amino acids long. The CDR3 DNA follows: TGTGCCAGCAGTAACCCCGGACAGGGTACTAATGAAAAACTGTTTTTT. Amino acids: CASSNPGQGTNEKLFF.

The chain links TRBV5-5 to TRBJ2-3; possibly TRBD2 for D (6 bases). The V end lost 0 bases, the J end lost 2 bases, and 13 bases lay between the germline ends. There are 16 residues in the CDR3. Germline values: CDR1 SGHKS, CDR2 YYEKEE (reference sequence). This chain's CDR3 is CASSLGSSAYTDTQYF. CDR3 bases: TGTGCCAGCAGCTTGGGATCTAGCGCCTACACAGATACGCAGTATTTT. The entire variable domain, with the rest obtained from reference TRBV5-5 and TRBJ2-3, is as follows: DAGVTQSPTHLIKTRGQQVTLRCSPISGHKSVSWYQQVLGQGPQFIFQYYEKEERGRGNFPDRFSARQFPNYSSELNVNALLLGDSALYLCASSLGSSAYTDTQYFGPGTRLTVL.

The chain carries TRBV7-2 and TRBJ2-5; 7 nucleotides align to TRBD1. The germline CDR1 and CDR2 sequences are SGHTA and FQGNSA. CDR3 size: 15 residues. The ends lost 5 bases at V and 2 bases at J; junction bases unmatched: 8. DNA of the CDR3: TGTGCCAGCAGCCCACAGGGGCACCCGCAAGAGACCCAGTACTTC. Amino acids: CASSPQGHPQETQYF.

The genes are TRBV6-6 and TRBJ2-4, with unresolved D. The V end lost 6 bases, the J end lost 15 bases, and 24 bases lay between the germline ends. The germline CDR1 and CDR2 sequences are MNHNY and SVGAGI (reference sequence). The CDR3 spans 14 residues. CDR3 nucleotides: TGTGCCAGCAGCAACCGATTGGTCCAAGAGACCCTGTACTTC. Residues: CASSNRLVQETLYF.

The CDR3 here is CASSTPLEGGEAFF. CDR3 sequence (DNA): TGTGCCAGCAGCACTCCCCTGGAAGGGGGTGAAGCTTTCTTT. This chain joins TRBV13 and TRBJ1-1; a weak D match, TRBD1 (6 bases). This CDR3 comprises 14 residues. Per germline, CDR1 PRHDT and CDR2 FYEKMQ (reference sequence). With 5 bases removed from V and 7 bases from J, the gap between germline ends came to 17 bases.

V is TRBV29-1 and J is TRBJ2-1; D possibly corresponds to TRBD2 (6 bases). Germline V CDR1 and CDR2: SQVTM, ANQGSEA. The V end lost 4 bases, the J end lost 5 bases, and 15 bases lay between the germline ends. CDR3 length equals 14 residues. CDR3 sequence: CSVGGVAADNEQFF. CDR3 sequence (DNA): TGCAGCGTTGGTGGGGTAGCGGCGGACAATGAGCAGTTCTTC.

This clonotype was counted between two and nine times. This CDR3 reads CSAPFPWGGGYGYTF. In DNA, the CDR3 is TGCAGTGCTCCCTTCCCGTGGGGGGGCGGCTATGGCTACACCTTC. This chain joins TRBV20-1 and TRBJ1-2; D possibly corresponds to TRBD1 (6 bases). The germline CDR1 and CDR2 sequences are DFQATT and SNEGSKA (reference sequence). CDR3 size: 15 residues. V was pared by 5 bases and J by 4 bases, with 20 bases between.

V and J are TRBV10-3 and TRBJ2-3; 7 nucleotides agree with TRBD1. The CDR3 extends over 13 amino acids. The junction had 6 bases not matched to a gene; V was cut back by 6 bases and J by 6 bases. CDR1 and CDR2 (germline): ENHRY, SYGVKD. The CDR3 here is CAISETRGDTQYF. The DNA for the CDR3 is TGTGCCATCAGCGAGACCAGGGGGGATACGCAGTATTTT.